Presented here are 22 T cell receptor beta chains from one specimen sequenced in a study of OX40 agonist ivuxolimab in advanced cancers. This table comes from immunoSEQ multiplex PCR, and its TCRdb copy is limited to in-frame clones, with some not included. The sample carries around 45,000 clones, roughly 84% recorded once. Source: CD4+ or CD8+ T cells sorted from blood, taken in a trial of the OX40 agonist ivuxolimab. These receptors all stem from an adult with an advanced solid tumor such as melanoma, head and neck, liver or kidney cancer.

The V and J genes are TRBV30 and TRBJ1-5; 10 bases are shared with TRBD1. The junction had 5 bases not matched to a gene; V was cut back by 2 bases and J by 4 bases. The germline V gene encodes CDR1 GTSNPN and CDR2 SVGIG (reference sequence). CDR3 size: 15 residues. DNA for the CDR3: TGTGCCTGGAGTTTTGGGGGACAGGGGAATCAGCCCCAGCATTTT. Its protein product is CAWSFGGQGNQPQHF.

The CDR3 bases are TGTGCCAGCCGAACGACAGGGTGGGAGCAGTACTTC. Protein product: CASRTTGWEQYF. The chain recombines TRBV6-5 with TRBJ2-7; 7 bases align to TRBD1. CDR3 length equals 12 residues. In germline, CDR1 is MNHEY, CDR2 SVGAGI. The V segment lost 8 bases and the J segment 7 bases; nucleotides outside the gene matches: 8.

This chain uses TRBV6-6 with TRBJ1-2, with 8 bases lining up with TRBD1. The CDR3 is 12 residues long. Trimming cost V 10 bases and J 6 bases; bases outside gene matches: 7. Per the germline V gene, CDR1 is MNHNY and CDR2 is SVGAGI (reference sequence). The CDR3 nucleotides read TGTGCCATTAGACAGGGGAAGGATGGCTACACCTTC. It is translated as CAIRQGKDGYTF.

The CDR3 loop reads CASSLGGAANEQFF. In DNA, the CDR3 is TGTGCCAGCAGCTTAGGGGGTGCAGCAAATGAGCAGTTCTTC. The gene calls are TRBV7-9 and TRBJ2-1; unclear D gene. The germline gives CDR1 SEHNR, CDR2 FQNEAQ (reference sequence). V was clipped by 1 base and J by 7 bases, with 11 bases between them. The CDR3 has 14 residues.

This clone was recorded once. CDR3 residues: CASSPGTNEKLFF. The CDR3 DNA reads as TGTGCCAGCTCACCAGGGACTAATGAAAAACTGTTTTTT. V and J are TRBV18 and TRBJ1-4; D remains ambiguous. The germline gives CDR1 KGHSH, CDR2 LQKENI. Trimming pared 2 bases from V and 2 bases from J, leaving 3 bases between. The CDR3 has 13 amino acids. The variable domain in full, with the rest retrieved from reference TRBV18 and TRBJ1-4, is NAGVMQNPRHLVRRRGQEARLRCSPMKGHSHVYWYRQLPEEGLKFMVYLQKENIIDESGMPKERFSAEFPKEGPSILRIQQVVRGDSAAYFCASSPGTNEKLFFGSGTQLSVL.

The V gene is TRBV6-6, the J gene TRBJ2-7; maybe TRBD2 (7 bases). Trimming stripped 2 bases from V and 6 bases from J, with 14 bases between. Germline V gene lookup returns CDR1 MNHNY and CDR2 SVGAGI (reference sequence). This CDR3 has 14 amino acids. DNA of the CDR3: TGTGCCAGCAGTTACGGGGGGAGGGGGATCGAGCAGTACTTC. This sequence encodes CASSYGGRGIEQYF.

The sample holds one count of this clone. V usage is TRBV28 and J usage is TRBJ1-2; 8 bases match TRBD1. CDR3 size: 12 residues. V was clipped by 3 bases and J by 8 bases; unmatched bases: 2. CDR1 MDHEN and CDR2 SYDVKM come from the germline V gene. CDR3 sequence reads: CASSLSGGGYTF. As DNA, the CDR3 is TGTGCCAGCAGTTTGTCAGGGGGCGGCTACACCTTC.

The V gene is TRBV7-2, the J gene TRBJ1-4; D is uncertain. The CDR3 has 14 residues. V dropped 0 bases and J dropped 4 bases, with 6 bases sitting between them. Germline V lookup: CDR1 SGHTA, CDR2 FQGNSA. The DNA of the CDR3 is TGTGCCAGCAGCTTAGCCAGGTTTAATGAAAAACTGTTTTTT. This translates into CASSLARFNEKLFF.

Here the CDR3 reads CASSIFGPGTGLSDTQYF. The CDR3, as DNA: TGTGCCAGTAGTATATTCGGCCCCGGGACAGGGCTCTCGGATACGCAGTATTTT. The rearrangement joins TRBV19 to TRBJ2-3; 9 positions match TRBD1. Trimming at V came to 2 bases and at J to 6 bases, leaving 15 bases not matched to a gene. The CDR3 extends over 18 amino acids. Germline assignment: CDR1 LNHDA and CDR2 SQIVND (reference sequence).

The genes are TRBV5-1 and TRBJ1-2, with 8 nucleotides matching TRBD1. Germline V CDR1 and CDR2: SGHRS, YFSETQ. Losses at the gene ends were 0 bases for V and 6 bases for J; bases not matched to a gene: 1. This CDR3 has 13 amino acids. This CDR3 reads CASSLVRGHGYTF. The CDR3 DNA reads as TGCGCCAGCAGCTTGGTCAGGGGGCATGGCTACACCTTC.

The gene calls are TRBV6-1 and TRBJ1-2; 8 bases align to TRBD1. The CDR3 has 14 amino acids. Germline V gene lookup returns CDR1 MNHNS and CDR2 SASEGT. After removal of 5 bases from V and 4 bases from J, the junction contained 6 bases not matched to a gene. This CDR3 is CASSRDRSGYGYTF. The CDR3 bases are TGTGCCAGCAGTCGGGACAGGTCGGGCTATGGCTACACCTTC.

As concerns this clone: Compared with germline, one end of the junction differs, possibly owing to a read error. The CDR3: CASSQGDATGELFF. The CDR3 DNA is TGCGCCAGCAGCCAAGGGGACGCTACCGGGGAGCTGTTTTTT. This chain joins TRBV7-9 and TRBJ2-2; perhaps D is TRBD1 or TRBD2 (5 bases each). Germline V gives CDR1 SEHNR, CDR2 FQNEAQ (reference sequence). This CDR3 region has 14 residues.

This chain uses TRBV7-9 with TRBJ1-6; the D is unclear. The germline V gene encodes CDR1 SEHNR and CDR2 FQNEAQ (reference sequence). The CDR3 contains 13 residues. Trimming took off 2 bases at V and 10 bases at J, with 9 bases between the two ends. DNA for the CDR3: TGTGCCAGCAGCTTACCCTATAGGTCACCCCTCCACTTT. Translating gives CASSLPYRSPLHF.

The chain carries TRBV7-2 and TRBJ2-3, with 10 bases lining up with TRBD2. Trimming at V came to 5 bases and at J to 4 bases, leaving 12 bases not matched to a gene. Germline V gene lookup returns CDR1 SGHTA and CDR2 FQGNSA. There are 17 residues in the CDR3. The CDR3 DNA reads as TGTGCCAGCAGCCGGAGTAGCGGGGGGCGTGGTGCAGATACGCAGTATTTT. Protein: CASSRSSGGRGADTQYF. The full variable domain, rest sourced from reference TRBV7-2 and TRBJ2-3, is GAGVSQSPSNKVTEKGKDVELRCDPISGHTALYWYRQSLGQGLEFLIYFQGNSAPDKSGLPSDRFSAERTGGSVSTLTIQRTQQEDSAVYLCASSRSSGGRGADTQYFGPGTRLTVL.

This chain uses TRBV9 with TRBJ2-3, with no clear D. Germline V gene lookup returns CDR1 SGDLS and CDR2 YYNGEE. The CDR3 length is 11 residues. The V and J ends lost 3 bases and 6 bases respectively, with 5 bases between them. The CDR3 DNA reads TGTGCCAGCAGCGGTGGGGATACGCAGTATTTT. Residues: CASSGGDTQYF.

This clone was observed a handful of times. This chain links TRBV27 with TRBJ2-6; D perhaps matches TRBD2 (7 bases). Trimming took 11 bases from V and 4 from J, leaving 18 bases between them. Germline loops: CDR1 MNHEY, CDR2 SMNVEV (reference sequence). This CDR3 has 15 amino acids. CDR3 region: CAAGRGGAGANVLTF. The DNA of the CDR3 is TGTGCCGCAGGGAGAGGGGGGGCCGGGGCCAACGTCCTGACTTTC.

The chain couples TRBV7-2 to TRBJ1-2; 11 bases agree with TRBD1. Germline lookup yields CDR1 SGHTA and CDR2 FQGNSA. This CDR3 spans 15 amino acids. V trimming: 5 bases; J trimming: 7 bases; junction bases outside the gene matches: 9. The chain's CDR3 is CASSVKGQGASGYTF. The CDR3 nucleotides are TGTGCCAGCAGCGTAAAAGGACAGGGGGCGAGTGGCTACACCTTC.

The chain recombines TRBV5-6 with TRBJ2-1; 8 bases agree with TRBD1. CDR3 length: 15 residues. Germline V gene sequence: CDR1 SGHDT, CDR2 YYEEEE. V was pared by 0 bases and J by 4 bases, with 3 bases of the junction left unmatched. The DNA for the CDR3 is TGTGCCAGCAGCTTGGGGACAGGGATTTACAATGAGCAGTTCTTC. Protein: CASSLGTGIYNEQFF.

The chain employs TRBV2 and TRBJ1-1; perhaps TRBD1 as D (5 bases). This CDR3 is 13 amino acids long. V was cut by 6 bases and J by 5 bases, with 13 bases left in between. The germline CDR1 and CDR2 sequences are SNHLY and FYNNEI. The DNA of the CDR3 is TGTGCCAGCAGAGACACAGGTCGAACTGAAGCTTTCTTT. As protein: CASRDTGRTEAFF.

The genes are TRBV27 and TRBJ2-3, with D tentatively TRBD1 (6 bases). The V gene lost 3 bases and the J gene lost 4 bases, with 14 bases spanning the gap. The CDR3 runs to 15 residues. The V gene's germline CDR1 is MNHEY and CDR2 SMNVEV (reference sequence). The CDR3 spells CASSFFAGVADTQYF. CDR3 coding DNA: TGTGCCAGCAGTTTTTTCGCAGGGGTCGCAGATACGCAGTATTTT.

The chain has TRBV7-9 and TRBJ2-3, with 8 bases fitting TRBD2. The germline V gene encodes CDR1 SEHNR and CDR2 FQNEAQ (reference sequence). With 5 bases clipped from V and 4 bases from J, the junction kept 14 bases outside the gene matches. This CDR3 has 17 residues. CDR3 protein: CASSQRTSGVMADTQYF. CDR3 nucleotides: TGTGCCAGCAGCCAGCGCACTAGCGGAGTGATGGCAGATACGCAGTATTTT. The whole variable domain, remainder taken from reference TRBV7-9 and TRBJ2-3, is DTGVSQNPRHKITKRGQNVTFRCDPISEHNRLYWYRQTLGQGPEFLTYFQNEAQLEKSRLLSDRFSAERPKGSFSTLEIQRTEQGDSAMYLCASSQRTSGVMADTQYFGPGTRLTVL.

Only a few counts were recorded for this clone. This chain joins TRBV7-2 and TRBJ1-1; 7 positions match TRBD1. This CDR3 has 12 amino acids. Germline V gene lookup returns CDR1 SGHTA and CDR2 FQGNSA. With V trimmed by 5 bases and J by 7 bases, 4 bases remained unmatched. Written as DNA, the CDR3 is TGTGCCAGCAGCCGGGACAGATTTGAAGCTTTCTTT. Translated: CASSRDRFEAFF.